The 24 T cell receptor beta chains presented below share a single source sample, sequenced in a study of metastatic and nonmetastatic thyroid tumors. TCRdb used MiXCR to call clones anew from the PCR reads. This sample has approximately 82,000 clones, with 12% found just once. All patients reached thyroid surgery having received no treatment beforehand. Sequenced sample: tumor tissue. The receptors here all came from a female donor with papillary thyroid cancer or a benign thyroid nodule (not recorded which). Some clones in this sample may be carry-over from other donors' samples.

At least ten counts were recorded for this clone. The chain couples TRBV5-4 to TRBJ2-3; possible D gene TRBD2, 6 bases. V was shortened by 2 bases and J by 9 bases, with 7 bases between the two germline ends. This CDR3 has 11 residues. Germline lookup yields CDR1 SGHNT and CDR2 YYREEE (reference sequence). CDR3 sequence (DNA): TGTGCCAGCAGCTTCGCGGGGACGCAGTATTTT. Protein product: CASSFAGTQYF.

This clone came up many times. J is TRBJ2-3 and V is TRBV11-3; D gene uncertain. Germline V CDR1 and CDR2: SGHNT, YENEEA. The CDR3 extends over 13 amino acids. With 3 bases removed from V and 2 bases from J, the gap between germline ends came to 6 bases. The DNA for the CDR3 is TGTGCCAGCAGCTTTACATTCACAGATACGCAGTATTTT. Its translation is CASSFTFTDTQYF.

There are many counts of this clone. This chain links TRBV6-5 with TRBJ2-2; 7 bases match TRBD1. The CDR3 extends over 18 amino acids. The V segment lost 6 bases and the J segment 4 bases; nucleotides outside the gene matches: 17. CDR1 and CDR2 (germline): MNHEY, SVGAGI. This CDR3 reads CASRYRGSGSAGTGELFF. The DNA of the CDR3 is TGTGCCAGCAGATACAGGGGTTCCGGATCCGCGGGCACCGGGGAGCTGTTTTTT.

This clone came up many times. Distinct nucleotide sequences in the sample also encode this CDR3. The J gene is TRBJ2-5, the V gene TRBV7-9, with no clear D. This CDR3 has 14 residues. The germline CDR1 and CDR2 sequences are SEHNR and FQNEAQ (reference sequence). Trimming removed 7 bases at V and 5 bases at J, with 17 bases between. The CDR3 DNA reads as TGTGCCAGCACCCCAGATGGTGCACGGGAGACCCAGTACTTC. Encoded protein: CASTPDGARETQYF. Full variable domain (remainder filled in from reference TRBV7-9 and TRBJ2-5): DTGVSQNPRHKITKRGQNVTFRCDPISEHNRLYWYRQTLGQGPEFLTYFQNEAQLEKSRLLSDRFSAERPKGSFSTLEIQRTEQGDSAMYLCASTPDGARETQYFGPGTRLLVL.

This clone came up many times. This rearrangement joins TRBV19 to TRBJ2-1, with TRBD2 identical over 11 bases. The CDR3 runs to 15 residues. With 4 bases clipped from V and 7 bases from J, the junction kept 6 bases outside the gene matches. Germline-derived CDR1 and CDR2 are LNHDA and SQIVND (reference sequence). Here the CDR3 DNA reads TGTGCCAGTAGTAGCCTAGCGGGAGGTTGGAATGAGCAGTTCTTC. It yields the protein CASSSLAGGWNEQFF.

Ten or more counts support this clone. CDR3 sequence: CASSLGMAGGPPNEQFF. DNA of the CDR3: TGCGCCAGCAGCTTGGGCATGGCGGGAGGGCCTCCAAATGAGCAGTTCTTC. This chain uses TRBV5-1 with TRBJ2-1; 9 bases align to TRBD2. This CDR3 region has 17 residues. Trimming removed 0 bases from V and 7 bases from J; junction bases left unmatched: 11. Per germline, CDR1 SGHRS and CDR2 YFSETQ.

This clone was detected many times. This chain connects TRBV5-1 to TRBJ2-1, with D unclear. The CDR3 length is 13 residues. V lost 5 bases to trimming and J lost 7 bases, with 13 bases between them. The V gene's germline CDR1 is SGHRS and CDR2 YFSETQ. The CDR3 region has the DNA TGCGCCAGCAGAGGGCGGCCAGGTAATGAGCAGTTCTTC. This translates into CASRGRPGNEQFF.

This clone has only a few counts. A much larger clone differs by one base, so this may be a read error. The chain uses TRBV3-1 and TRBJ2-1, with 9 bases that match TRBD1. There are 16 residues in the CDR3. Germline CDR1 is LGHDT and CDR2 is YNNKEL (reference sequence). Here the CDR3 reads CASGQDLQGARDEQFF. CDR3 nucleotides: TGTGCCAGCGGCCAAGATTTACAGGGGGCCAGGGATGAGCAGTTCTTC.

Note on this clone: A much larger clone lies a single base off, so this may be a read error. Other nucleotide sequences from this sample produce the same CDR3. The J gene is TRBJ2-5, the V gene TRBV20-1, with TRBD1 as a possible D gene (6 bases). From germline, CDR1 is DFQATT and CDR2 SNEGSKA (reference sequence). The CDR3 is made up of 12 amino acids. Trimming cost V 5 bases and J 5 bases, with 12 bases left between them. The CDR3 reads CSAGTPRETQYF. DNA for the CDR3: TGCAGTGCTGGGACACCGCGGGAGACCCAGTACTTC.

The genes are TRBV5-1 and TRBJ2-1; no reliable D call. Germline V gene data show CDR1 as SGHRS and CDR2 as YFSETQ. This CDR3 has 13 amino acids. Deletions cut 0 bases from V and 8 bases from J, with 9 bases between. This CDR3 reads CASSLDSVYEQFF. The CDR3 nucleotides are TGCGCCAGCAGCTTGGACAGTGTGTATGAGCAGTTCTTC.

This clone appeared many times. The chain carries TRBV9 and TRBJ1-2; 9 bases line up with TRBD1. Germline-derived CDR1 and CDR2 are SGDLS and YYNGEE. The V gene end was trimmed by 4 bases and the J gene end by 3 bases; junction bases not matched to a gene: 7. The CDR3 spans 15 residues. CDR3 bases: TGTGCCAGCAGCCCACAGGGGGCGACGCACTATGGCTACACCTTC. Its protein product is CASSPQGATHYGYTF.

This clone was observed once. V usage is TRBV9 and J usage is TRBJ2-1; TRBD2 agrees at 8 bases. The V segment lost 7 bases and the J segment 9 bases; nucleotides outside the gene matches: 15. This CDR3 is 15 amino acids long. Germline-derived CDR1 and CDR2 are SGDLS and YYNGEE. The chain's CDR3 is CASGAGDINYGEQFF. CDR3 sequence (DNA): TGTGCCAGCGGAGCGGGGGACATAAACTACGGTGAGCAGTTCTTC. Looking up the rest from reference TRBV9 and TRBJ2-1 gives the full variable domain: DSGVTQTPKHLITATGQRVTLRCSPRSGDLSVYWYQQSLDQGLQFLIQYYNGEERAKGNILERFSAQQFPDLHSELNLSSLELGDSALYFCASGAGDINYGEQFFGPGTRLTVL.

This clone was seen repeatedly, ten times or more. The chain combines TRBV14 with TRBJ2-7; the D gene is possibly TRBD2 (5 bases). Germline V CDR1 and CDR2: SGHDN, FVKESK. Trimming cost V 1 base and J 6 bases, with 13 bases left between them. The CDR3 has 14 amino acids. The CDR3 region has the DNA TGTGCCAGCAGCCAAGGCCGACTATTCTCCGAGCAGTACTTC. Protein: CASSQGRLFSEQYF.

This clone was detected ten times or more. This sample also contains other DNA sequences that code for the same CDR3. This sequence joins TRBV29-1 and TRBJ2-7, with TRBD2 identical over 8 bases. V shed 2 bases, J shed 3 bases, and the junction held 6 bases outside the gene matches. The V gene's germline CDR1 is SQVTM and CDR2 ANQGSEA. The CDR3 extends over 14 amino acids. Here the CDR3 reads CSVEPGLGSYEQYF. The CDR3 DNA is TGCAGCGTTGAACCGGGACTAGGCAGCTACGAGCAGTACTTC.

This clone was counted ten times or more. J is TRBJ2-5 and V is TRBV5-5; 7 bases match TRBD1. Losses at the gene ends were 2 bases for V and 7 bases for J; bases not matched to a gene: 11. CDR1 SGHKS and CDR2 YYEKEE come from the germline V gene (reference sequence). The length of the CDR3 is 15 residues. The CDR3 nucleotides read TGTGCCAGCAGCTTTTGGGTAGGGACAGAGGCGACCCAGTACTTC. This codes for CASSFWVGTEATQYF.

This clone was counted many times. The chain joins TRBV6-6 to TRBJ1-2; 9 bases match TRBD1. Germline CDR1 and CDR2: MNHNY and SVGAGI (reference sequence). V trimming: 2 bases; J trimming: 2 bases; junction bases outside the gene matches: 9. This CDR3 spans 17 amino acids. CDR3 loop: CASSYNPSGQGNYGYTF. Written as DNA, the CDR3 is TGTGCCAGCAGTTACAACCCATCCGGACAGGGGAACTATGGCTACACCTTC.

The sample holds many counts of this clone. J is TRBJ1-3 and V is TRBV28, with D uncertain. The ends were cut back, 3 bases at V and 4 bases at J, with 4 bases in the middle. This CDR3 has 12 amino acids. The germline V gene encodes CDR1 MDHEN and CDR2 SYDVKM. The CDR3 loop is CASSFRGNTIYF. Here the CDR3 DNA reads TGTGCCAGCAGTTTCAGGGGAAACACCATATATTTT. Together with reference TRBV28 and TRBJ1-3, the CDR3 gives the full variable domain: DVKVTQSSRYLVKRTGEKVFLECVQDMDHENMFWYRQDPGLGLRLIYFSYDVKMKEKGDIPEGYSVSREKKERFSLILESASTNQTSMYLCASSFRGNTIYFGEGSWLTVV.

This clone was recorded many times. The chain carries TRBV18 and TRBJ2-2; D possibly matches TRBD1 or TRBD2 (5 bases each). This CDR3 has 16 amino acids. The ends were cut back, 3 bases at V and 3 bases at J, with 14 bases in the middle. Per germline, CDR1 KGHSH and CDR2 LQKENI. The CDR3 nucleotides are TGTGCCAGCTCACCGCCGGTGGGACCTTACACCGGGGAGCTGTTTTTT. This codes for CASSPPVGPYTGELFF.

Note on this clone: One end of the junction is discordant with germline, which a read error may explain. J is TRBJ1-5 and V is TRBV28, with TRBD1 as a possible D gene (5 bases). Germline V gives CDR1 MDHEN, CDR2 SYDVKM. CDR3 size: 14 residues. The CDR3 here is CAGRGTPSNQSQHF. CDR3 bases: TGTGCCGGCCGAGGGACTCCTAGCAATCAGTCCCAGCATTTC.

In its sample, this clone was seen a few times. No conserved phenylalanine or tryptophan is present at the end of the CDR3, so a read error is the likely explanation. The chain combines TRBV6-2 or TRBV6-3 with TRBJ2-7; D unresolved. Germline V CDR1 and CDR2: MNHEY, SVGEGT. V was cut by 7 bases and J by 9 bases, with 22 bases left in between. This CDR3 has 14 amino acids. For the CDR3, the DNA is TGTGCCAGCAAACGAGGACGCAGCAATGACGTGCAGTACCTC. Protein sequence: CASKRGRSNDVQYL.

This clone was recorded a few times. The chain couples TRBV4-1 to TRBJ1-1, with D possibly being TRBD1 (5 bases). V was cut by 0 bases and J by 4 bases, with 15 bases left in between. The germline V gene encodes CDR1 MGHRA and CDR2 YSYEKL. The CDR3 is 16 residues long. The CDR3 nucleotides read TGCGCCAGCAGCCAAGAAGTCGCAGGGTGGAGCACTGAAGCTTTCTTT. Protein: CASSQEVAGWSTEAFF.

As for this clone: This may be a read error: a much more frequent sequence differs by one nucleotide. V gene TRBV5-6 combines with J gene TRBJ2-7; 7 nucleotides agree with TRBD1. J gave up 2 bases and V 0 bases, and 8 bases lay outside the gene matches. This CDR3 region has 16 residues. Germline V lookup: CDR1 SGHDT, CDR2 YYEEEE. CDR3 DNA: TGTGCCAGCAGCTTGGTACCGGACAGGTCAACCTACGAGCAGTACTTC. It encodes CASSLVPDRSTYEQYF. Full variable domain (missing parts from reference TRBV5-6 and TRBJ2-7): DAGVTQSPTHLIKTRGQQVTLRCSPKSGHDTVSWYQQALGQGPQFIFQYYEEEERQRGNFPDRFSGHQFPNYSSELNVNALLLGDSALYLCASSLVPDRSTYEQYFGPGTRLTVT.

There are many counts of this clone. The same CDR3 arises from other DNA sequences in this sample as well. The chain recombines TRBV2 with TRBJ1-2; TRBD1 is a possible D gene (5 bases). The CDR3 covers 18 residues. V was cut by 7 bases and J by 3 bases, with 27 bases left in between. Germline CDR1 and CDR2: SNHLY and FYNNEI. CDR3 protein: CASTIFSQGGFVDYGYTF. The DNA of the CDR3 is TGTGCCAGCACGATTTTTAGTCAGGGTGGTTTTGTGGACTATGGCTACACCTTC.

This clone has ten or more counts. For the CDR3, the DNA is TGTGCCAGCAGTCGAACTAGCGGGAGGTCTCAAGAGACCCAGTACTTC. As protein: CASSRTSGRSQETQYF. The genes are TRBV28 and TRBJ2-5; 12 bases fit TRBD2. From germline, CDR1 is MDHEN and CDR2 SYDVKM. Germline trimming cut 5 bases from V and 2 bases from J; bases unmatched to any gene: 6. The CDR3 runs to 16 residues.